This TCR beta chain was recovered during a study of cytomegalovirus exposure and HLA in healthy donors. To note about this clone: Its target is unknown.

PCR involved 60 Vbeta and 13 Jbeta primers. Only in-frame clones appear in the TCRdb table, and some are missing; sequencing was by immunoSEQ multiplex PCR. This table holds roughly 200,000 clones, 86% found once. Study-level results: Donors were assumed by presence/absence analyses to have roughly uniform sequencing depth.

The sequence derives from a woman in her 30s in good health and CMV-seronegative. Sequences were obtained from PBMCs.

The CDR3: CASSLTETYEQYF. In DNA, the CDR3 is TGTGCCAGCAGCTTAACGGAGACCTACGAGCAGTACTTC. The V gene is TRBV7-9, the J gene TRBJ2-7, with D hard to call. Trimming stripped 2 bases from V and 2 bases from J, with 7 bases between. In germline, CDR1 is SEHNR, CDR2 FQNEAQ (reference sequence). This CDR3 has 13 residues.